This record covers a single T cell receptor beta chain. The antigen remains undetermined. This entry comes from a study of cytomegalovirus exposure and HLA in healthy donors. Study overall: An early data release held 80 million or so unique TCRs from HLA-typed donors. Whole-study results and caveats: Among TCR beta chains of equal frequency, HLA-associated ones were more clonally expanded in a later analysis. Trimming of TCR beta V- and J-genes showed a link, identified in a later analysis, to a missense DCLRE1C variant.

Use of 60 Vbeta and 13 Jbeta primers characterized the PCR. Here immunoSEQ multiplex PCR was the method, and the copy in TCRdb shows in-frame clones only, minus some. The sample includes about 160,000 clones, around 80% of them seen just once. From germline, CDR1 is SGHRS and CDR2 YFSETQ. Losses at the gene ends were 4 bases for V and 0 bases for J; bases not matched to a gene: 6. CDR3 length equals 15 residues. The chain uses TRBV5-1 and TRBJ1-1; TRBD1 matches at 7 bases. Sequencing input: PBMCs. This clonotype was obtained from a man aged 35 to 55 in good health and CMV-seronegative. CDR3 amino acids: CASSKVGQLNTEAFF. CDR3 sequence (DNA): TGCGCCAGCAGCAAGGTGGGACAGCTGAACACTGAAGCTTTCTTT.